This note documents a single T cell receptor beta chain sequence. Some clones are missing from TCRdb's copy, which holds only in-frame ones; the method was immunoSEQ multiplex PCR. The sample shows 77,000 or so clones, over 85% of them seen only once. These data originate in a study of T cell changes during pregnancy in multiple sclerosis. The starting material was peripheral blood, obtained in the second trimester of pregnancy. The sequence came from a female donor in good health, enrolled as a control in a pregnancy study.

The CDR3 sequence is CASRKGQGETQYF. CDR3 sequence (DNA): TGTGCCAGCAGAAAGGGACAGGGAGAGACCCAGTACTTC. This chain uses TRBV2 with TRBJ2-5, with 9 bases lining up with TRBD1. This CDR3 comprises 13 residues. In germline, CDR1 is SNHLY, CDR2 FYNNEI. V lost 6 bases, J lost 4 bases, and 3 bases stayed unmatched. The complete variable domain, with remaining parts taken from reference TRBV2 and TRBJ2-5, reads EPEVTQTPSHQVTQMGQEVILRCVPISNHLYFYWYRQILGQKVEFLVSFYNNEISEKSEIFDDQFSVERPDGSNFTLKIRSTKLEDSAMYFCASRKGQGETQYFGPGTRLLVL.